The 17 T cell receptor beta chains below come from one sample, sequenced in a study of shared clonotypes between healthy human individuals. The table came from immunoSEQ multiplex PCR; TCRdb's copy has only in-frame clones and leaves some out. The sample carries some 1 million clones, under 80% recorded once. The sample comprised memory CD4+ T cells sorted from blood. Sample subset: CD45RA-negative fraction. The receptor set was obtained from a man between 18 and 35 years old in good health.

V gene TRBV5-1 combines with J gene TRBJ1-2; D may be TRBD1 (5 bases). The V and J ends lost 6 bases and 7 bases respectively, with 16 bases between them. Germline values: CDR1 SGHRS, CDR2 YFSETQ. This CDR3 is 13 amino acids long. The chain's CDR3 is CASTPGGVGGYTF. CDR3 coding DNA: TGCGCCAGCACCCCCGGGGGAGTTGGTGGCTACACCTTC.

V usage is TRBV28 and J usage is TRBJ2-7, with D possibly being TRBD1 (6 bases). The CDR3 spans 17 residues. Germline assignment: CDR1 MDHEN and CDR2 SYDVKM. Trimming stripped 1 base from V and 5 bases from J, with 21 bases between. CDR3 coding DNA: TGTGCCAGCAGTTTATCCGACCTGACGACAGGTGGCAACGAGCAGTACTTC. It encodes CASSLSDLTTGGNEQYF.

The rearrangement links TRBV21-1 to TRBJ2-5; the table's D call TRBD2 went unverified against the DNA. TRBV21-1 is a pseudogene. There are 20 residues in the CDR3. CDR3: CASRTPGIILLAGAQETQYF. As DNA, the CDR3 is TGTGCCAGCCGCACCCCAGGAATTATACTGTTAGCGGGGGCCCAAGAGACCCAGTACTTC.

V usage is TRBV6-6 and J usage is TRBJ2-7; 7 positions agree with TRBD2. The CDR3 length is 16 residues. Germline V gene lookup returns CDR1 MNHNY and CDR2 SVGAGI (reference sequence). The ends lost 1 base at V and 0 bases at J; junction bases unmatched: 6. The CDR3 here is CASSYLGSGFSYEQYF. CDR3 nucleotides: TGTGCCAGCAGTTACTTAGGTAGCGGGTTCTCCTACGAGCAGTACTTC.

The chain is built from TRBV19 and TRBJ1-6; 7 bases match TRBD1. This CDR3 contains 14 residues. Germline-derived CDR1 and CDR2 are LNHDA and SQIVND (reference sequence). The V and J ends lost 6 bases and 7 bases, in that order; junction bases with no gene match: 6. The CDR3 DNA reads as TGTGCCAGTAGGGAGACAGGGTCGAATTCACCCCTCCACTTT. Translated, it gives CASRETGSNSPLHF.

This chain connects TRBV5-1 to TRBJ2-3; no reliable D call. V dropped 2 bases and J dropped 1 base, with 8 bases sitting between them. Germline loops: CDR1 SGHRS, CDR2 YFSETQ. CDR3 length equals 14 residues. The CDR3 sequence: CASSFGPGTDTQYF. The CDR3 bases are TGCGCCAGCAGCTTCGGCCCCGGCACAGATACGCAGTATTTT.

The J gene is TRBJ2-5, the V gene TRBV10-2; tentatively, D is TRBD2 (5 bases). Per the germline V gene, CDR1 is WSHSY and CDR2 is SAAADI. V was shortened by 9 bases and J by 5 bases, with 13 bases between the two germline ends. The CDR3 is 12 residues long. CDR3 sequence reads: CASMGSGETQYF. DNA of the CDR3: TGCGCCAGTATGGGTTCGGGGGAGACCCAGTACTTC.

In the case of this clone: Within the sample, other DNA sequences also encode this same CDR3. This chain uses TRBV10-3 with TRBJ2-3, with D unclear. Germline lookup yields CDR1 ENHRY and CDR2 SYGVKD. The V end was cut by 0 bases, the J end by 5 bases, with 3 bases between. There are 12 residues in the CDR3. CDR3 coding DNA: TGTGCCATCAGTGAGTCGAGAGATACGCAGTATTTT. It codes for CAISESRDTQYF.

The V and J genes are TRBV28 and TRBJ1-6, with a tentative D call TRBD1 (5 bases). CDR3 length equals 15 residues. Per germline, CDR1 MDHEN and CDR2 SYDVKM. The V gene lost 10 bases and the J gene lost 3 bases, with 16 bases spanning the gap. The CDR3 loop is CATHQGGDYNSPLHF. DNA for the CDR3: TGTGCCACCCATCAGGGCGGGGACTATAATTCACCCCTCCACTTT.

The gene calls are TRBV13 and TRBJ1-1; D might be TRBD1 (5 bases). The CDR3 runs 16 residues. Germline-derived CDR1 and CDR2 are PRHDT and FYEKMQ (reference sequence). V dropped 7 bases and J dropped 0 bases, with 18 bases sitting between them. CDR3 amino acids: CASISRQGYLNTEAFF. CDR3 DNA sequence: TGTGCCAGCATCTCGAGGCAGGGATACCTGAACACTGAAGCTTTCTTT.

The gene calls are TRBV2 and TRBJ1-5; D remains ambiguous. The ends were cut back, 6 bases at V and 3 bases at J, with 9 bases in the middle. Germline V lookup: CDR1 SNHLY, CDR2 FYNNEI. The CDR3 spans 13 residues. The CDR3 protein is CASRVQINQPQHF. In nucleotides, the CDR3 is TGTGCCAGCAGGGTACAGATCAATCAGCCCCAGCATTTT.

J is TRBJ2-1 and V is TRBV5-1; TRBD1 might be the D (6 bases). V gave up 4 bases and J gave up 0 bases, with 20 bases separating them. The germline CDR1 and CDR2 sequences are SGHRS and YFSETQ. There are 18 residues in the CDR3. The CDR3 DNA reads TGCGCCAGCAGCCCGAGGGGGATGGGGACACCCTCCTACAATGAGCAGTTCTTC. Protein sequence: CASSPRGMGTPSYNEQFF.

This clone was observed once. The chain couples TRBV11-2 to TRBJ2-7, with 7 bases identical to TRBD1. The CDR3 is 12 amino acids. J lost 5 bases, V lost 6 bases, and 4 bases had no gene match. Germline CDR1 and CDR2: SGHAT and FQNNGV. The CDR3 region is CASSKTGNEQYF. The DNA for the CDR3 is TGTGCCAGCAGTAAGACAGGGAACGAGCAGTACTTC.

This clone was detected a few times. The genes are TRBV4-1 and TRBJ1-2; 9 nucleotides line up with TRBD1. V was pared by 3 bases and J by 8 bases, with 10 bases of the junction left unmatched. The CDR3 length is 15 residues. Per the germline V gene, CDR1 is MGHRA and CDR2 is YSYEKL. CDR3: CASSQGQGLAGGYTF. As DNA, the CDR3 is TGCGCCAGCAGCCAGGGACAGGGTTTGGCGGGAGGCTACACCTTC.

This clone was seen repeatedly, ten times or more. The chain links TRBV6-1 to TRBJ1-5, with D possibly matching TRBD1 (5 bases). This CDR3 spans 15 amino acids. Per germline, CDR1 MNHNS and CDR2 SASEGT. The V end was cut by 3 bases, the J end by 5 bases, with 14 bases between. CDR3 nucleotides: TGTGCCAGCAGTGAGTACAGGCGTGGGGATCAGCCCCAGCATTTT. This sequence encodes CASSEYRRGDQPQHF.

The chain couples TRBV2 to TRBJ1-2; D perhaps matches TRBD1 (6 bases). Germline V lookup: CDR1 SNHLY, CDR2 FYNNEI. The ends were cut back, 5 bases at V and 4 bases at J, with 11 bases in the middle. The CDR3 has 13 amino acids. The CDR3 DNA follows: TGTGCCAGCAGTCTGGGGGCCGTCTATGGCTACACCTTC. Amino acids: CASSLGAVYGYTF. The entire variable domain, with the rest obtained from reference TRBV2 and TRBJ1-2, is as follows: EPEVTQTPSHQVTQMGQEVILRCVPISNHLYFYWYRQILGQKVEFLVSFYNNEISEKSEIFDDQFSVERPDGSNFTLKIRSTKLEDSAMYFCASSLGAVYGYTFGSGTRLTVV.

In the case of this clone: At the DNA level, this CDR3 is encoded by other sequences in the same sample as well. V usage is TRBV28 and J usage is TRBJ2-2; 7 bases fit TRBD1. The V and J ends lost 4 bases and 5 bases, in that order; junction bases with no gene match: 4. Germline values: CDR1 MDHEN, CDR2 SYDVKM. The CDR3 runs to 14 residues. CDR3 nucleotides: TGTGCCAGCAGTTCCTCAGGGGGTACCGGGGAGCTGTTTTTT. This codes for CASSSSGGTGELFF.